These 17 T cell receptor beta chains were all obtained from the same sample, sequenced in a study of T cells expressing NK-cell markers. TCRdb re-called the 5' RACE reads and gives one entry per CDR3 protein, without DNA. Recorded for this sample: more than 400,000 distinct CDR3 sequences. The sample was blood T cells: a sorted CD56 or NKG2C T cell subset, CD4+ or CD8+ T cells, or bulk PBMC T cells (not recorded which). All receptors come from a woman between 18 and 75 years old in good health.

V gene TRBV12-3 or TRBV12-4 combines with J gene TRBJ2-5; TCRdb lists TRBD2, though no DNA is available to test this call. The CDR3 runs 18 residues. CDR3 in amino acids: CASRTSGGATDPIRTQYF.

CDR3 in amino acids: CSAYDRGRLFYEQYF. This chain connects TRBV20-1 to TRBJ2-7; TCRdb's assignment of TRBD1 cannot be checked, as there is no DNA. CDR3 size: 15 residues. Germline values: CDR1 DFQATT, CDR2 SNEGSKA (reference sequence).

This sequence joins TRBV20-1 and TRBJ2-7. Germline assignment: CDR1 DFQATT and CDR2 SNEGSKA (reference sequence). CDR3 length: 11 residues. The CDR3 sequence is CSAKTSYEQYF.

The V and J genes are TRBV19 and TRBJ1-6; TCRdb picks TRBD1, but there is no DNA to check that call. This CDR3 region has 13 residues. CDR1 and CDR2 from the germline V gene are LNHDA and SQIVND (reference sequence). The CDR3 loop reads CASSSLGSAPLHF.

The chain employs TRBV27 and TRBJ2-7; TCRdb's D call, TRBD2, is unchecked because there is no DNA. Germline CDR1 reads MNHEY; CDR2 reads SMNVEV (reference sequence). The CDR3 consists of 15 residues. The CDR3 sequence is CASSKTSDSTYEQYF.

The rearrangement joins TRBV20-1 to TRBJ2-1. This CDR3 is 12 amino acids long. Germline V gene sequence: CDR1 DFQATT, CDR2 SNEGSKA (reference sequence). This CDR3 reads CSAPTVYNEQFF.

The V gene is TRBV5-1, the J gene TRBJ2-3; absent DNA, TCRdb's TRBD1 call cannot be checked. CDR3 size: 14 residues. Per germline, CDR1 SGHRS and CDR2 YFSETQ. The CDR3: CASSPKTGTDTQYF.

The rearrangement uses TRBV24-1 and TRBJ2-1; TCRdb picks TRBD1, but there is no DNA to check that call. This CDR3 region has 12 residues. Germline CDR1 and CDR2: KGHDR and SFDVKD. The CDR3 spells CATTPAPNEQFF.

This rearrangement joins TRBV6-2 or TRBV6-3 to TRBJ2-1; checking the TCRdb D call of TRBD2 is not possible without DNA. CDR1 is MNHEY and CDR2 is SVGEGT in the germline V gene. The CDR3 loop spans 17 amino acids. This CDR3 reads CASSYSIRAAGFDEQFF.

The chain has TRBV7-9 and TRBJ2-3; TCRdb gives TRBD1 as the D gene, but with no DNA this cannot be confirmed. The CDR3 spans 15 residues. The germline V gene has CDR1 SEHNR and CDR2 FQNEAQ (reference sequence). CDR3 protein: CASSLARRGPDTQYF.

The chain joins TRBV7-9 to TRBJ2-6; without DNA, the TCRdb call of TRBD1 cannot be checked. The CDR3 consists of 17 residues. Germline V gene data show CDR1 as SEHNR and CDR2 as FQNEAQ (reference sequence). The CDR3 here is CASSEDRDVLGANVLTF.

J is TRBJ2-2 and V is TRBV4-3. Germline V lookup: CDR1 LGHNA, CDR2 YSLEER. CDR3 length: 17 residues. This CDR3 is CASSQEGGFANTGELFF.

The chain employs TRBV7-2 and TRBJ2-1. The CDR3 covers 16 residues. Germline V gene lookup returns CDR1 SGHTA and CDR2 FQGNSA. The CDR3 region is CASSLGGGRPYNEQFF.

The chain is built from TRBV5-1 and TRBJ1-1; TCRdb gives TRBD1 as the D gene, but with no DNA this cannot be confirmed. CDR1 SGHRS and CDR2 YFSETQ come from the germline V gene. The CDR3 runs to 15 residues. The CDR3 sequence is CASSLRTGVGTEAFF.

The CDR3 loop reads CASSQQGSDTQYF. The chain has TRBV4-3 and TRBJ2-3; TCRdb selects TRBD1, and the lack of DNA leaves this call unchecked. Germline-derived CDR1 and CDR2 are LGHNA and YSLEER. The CDR3 runs 13 residues.

This sequence joins TRBV27 and TRBJ2-7; TCRdb picks TRBD2, but there is no DNA to check that call. The germline CDR1 and CDR2 sequences are MNHEY and SMNVEV (reference sequence). The CDR3 contains 16 residues. CDR3 residues: CASSDGRAGGRYEQYF.

The CDR3 loop reads CASRPTGSGEKLFF. The chain is built from TRBV6-2 or TRBV6-3 and TRBJ1-4; absent DNA, TCRdb's TRBD1 call cannot be checked. Per germline, CDR1 MNHEY and CDR2 SVGEGT. This CDR3 contains 14 residues.